The TCR beta chain described here comes from a study of blood T cell repertoires in COVID-19. Original analysis: Amplification with reference gene primers provided the estimates of nucleated cell counts. Sequencing was performed with immunoSEQ multiplex PCR; in TCRdb, only in-frame clones are kept and a portion is missing. D and trimming come from the DNA, and the V and J calls and clone size come from that table. Of some 300,000 clones listed, about 90% were seen once; the top ten hold 2.5% to 3.5%. This CDR3 contains 15 residues. The junction had 11 bases not matched to a gene; V was cut back by 4 bases and J by 7 bases. Germline loops: CDR1 SGHAT, CDR2 FQNNGV.

This chain links TRBV11-2 with TRBJ2-7; 9 bases map to TRBD1. The clonotype was recovered from a woman aged 45-65 years who had been exposed to COVID-19. Input material: PBMCs or T cells enriched from blood (not recorded which). This CDR3 is CASSYRDRESREQYF. Written as DNA, the CDR3 is TGTGCCAGCAGCTACCGGGACAGGGAGTCGAGAGAGCAGTACTTC.